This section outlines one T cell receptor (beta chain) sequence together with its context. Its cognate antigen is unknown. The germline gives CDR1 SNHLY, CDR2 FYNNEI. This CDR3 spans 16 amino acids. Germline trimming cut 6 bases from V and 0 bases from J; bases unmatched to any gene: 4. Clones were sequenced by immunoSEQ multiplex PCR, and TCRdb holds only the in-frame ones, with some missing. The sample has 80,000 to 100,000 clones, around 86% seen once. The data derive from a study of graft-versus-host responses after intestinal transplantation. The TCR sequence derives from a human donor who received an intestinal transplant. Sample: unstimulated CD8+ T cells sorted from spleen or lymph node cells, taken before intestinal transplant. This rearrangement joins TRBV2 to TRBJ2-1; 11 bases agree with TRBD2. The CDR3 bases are TGTGCCAGCAGCGTACTAGCGGGGGACTCCTACAATGAGCAGTTCTTC. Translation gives CASSVLAGDSYNEQFF.